Following are 30 T cell receptor beta chains from one sample sequenced in a study of T cells expressing NK-cell markers. Reanalyzing the 5' RACE reads, TCRdb keeps one entry per CDR3 protein, without DNA. The table counts 250,000 or so distinct CDR3 sequences; roughly 4.2% lies in the top ten. Sequences were obtained from blood T cells: a sorted CD56 or NKG2C T cell subset, CD4+ or CD8+ T cells, or bulk PBMC T cells (not recorded which). These receptors all come from a woman between 18 and 70 years old in good health.

The chain combines TRBV6-2 or TRBV6-3 with TRBJ2-7; TCRdb selects TRBD2, and the lack of DNA leaves this call unchecked. Germline CDR1 is MNHEY and CDR2 is SVGEGT. This CDR3 comprises 15 residues. CDR3 sequence reads: CASSYGLANAYEQYF.

This chain uses TRBV6-1 with TRBJ2-2; the D call from TCRdb, TRBD1, cannot be confirmed without DNA. Germline assignment: CDR1 MNHNS and CDR2 SASEGT. The CDR3 has 15 amino acids. CDR3 loop: CASSEQTGNTGELFF.

The J gene is TRBJ2-5, the V gene TRBV6-5; the TCRdb call, TRBD1, lacks DNA for checking. CDR1 is MNHEY and CDR2 is SVGAGI in the germline V gene. The CDR3 runs 16 residues. Here the CDR3 reads CASSYSTPGQTETQYF.

Here the CDR3 reads CSARGAGKYEQYF. The chain couples TRBV20-1 to TRBJ2-7; TCRdb lists TRBD2, though no DNA is available to test this call. CDR3 length: 13 amino acids. Germline V gene sequence: CDR1 DFQATT, CDR2 SNEGSKA (reference sequence).

The chain carries TRBV29-1 and TRBJ2-5; absent DNA, TCRdb's TRBD1 call cannot be checked. The germline gives CDR1 SQVTM, CDR2 ANQGSEA. The CDR3 has 15 amino acids. CDR3 sequence reads: CSARTGSTHQETQYF.

The chain has TRBV5-6 and TRBJ1-5; TCRdb's D call of TRBD1 is untestable without DNA. This CDR3 comprises 15 residues. Germline V CDR1 and CDR2: SGHDT, YYEEEE. The CDR3 sequence is CASSRWGVYNQPQHF.

V usage is TRBV7-2 and J usage is TRBJ2-1; checking the TCRdb D call of TRBD2 is not possible without DNA. CDR1 is SGHTA, CDR2 FQGNSA, per germline. CDR3 size: 17 residues. This chain's CDR3 is CASSLGLLAVSYNEQFF.

CDR3 region: CSALDRGRGNTIYF. This chain uses TRBV20-1 with TRBJ1-3; the D call of TRBD1 rests on TCRdb alone, since no DNA is present to check it. The germline CDR1 and CDR2 sequences are DFQATT and SNEGSKA (reference sequence). This CDR3 is built from 14 residues.

V gene TRBV30 combines with J gene TRBJ2-3. Germline CDR1 and CDR2: GTSNPN and SVGIG (reference sequence). The CDR3 consists of 13 residues. The CDR3 protein is CAWSVQDRDTQYF.

The chain carries TRBV28 and TRBJ1-2. Germline CDR1 reads MDHEN; CDR2 reads SYDVKM. The CDR3 is 13 residues long. The CDR3 here is CASSLMGYYGYTF.

The chain joins TRBV30 to TRBJ2-7; there is no DNA to check the TCRdb D call of TRBD1. CDR1 GTSNPN and CDR2 SVGIG come from the germline V gene (reference sequence). This CDR3 is built from 13 residues. The CDR3 loop is CAWTRGSLGEQYF.

This chain uses TRBV20-1 with TRBJ2-2; the D call from TCRdb, TRBD2, cannot be confirmed without DNA. This CDR3 has 16 amino acids. CDR1 is DFQATT, CDR2 SNEGSKA, per germline (reference sequence). The CDR3: CSARVGGARLTGELFF.

CDR3 loop: CASSRLGLAGGPPEFF. The J gene is TRBJ2-1, the V gene TRBV5-5; the D call from TCRdb, TRBD2, cannot be confirmed without DNA. The CDR3 sequence is 16 residues long. In germline, CDR1 is SGHKS, CDR2 YYEKEE (reference sequence).

The rearrangement joins TRBV20-1 to TRBJ2-1; the TCRdb D gene call, TRBD1, has no DNA to confirm it. The CDR3 runs 16 residues. From germline, CDR1 is DFQATT and CDR2 SNEGSKA (reference sequence). The CDR3 loop reads CSARNPQRGPHNEQFF.

The V gene is TRBV20-1, the J gene TRBJ1-2; the TCRdb call, TRBD1, lacks DNA for checking. The CDR3 is 16 amino acids. CDR1 and CDR2 (germline): DFQATT, SNEGSKA (reference sequence). This chain's CDR3 is CSAHGSEGRANYGYTF.

The rearrangement links TRBV9 to TRBJ1-1; TCRdb lists TRBD1, though no DNA is available to test this call. The CDR3 covers 12 residues. Looked up from germline, CDR1 is SGDLS and CDR2 is YYNGEE. The CDR3 loop reads CASSTAQGRAFF.

CDR3 protein: CASSYGIIQFTDTQYF. J is TRBJ2-3 and V is TRBV6-5. The CDR3 runs to 16 residues. CDR1 MNHEY and CDR2 SVGAGI come from the germline V gene.

The V and J genes are TRBV7-2 and TRBJ2-4. CDR1 SGHTA and CDR2 FQGNSA come from the germline V gene. The CDR3 spans 15 residues. CDR3 protein: CASSLPIGAKNIQYF.

This sequence joins TRBV7-2 and TRBJ2-1; TCRdb names TRBD2, which stays unverified in the absence of DNA. CDR3 size: 14 residues. From germline, CDR1 is SGHTA and CDR2 FQGNSA. Here the CDR3 reads CASSPGTSGPKKFF.

The gene calls are TRBV20-1 and TRBJ2-1; TCRdb outputs TRBD2, but without DNA this stays unchecked. Germline assignment: CDR1 DFQATT and CDR2 SNEGSKA (reference sequence). This CDR3 has 13 amino acids. CDR3 sequence: CSAREGNYNEQFF.

The V call is TRBV6-1, the J call TRBJ2-1; TCRdb lists TRBD2, though no DNA is available to test this call. Looked up from germline, CDR1 is MNHNS and CDR2 is SASEGT. The CDR3 contains 15 residues. This chain's CDR3 is CASSRTSGNRNEQFF.

The chain couples TRBV2 to TRBJ2-5; TCRdb gives TRBD1 as the D gene, but with no DNA this cannot be confirmed. This CDR3 has 13 amino acids. Germline loops: CDR1 SNHLY, CDR2 FYNNEI. CDR3 loop: CASMAAPRETQYF. The whole variable domain, remainder taken from reference TRBV2 and TRBJ2-5, is EPEVTQTPSHQVTQMGQEVILRCVPISNHLYFYWYRQILGQKVEFLVSFYNNEISEKSEIFDDQFSVERPDGSNFTLKIRSTKLEDSAMYFCASMAAPRETQYFGPGTRLLVL.

The chain links TRBV6-5 to TRBJ1-5. Germline loops: CDR1 MNHEY, CDR2 SVGAGI. This CDR3 has 17 amino acids. The chain's CDR3 is CASSYVFWRESNQPQHF.

The gene calls are TRBV28 and TRBJ2-7; TCRdb calls TRBD1, which cannot be checked without DNA. Germline V gene data show CDR1 as MDHEN and CDR2 as SYDVKM. This CDR3 spans 14 amino acids. The chain's CDR3 is CASRYTGSRYEQYF.

The V and J genes are TRBV20-1 and TRBJ1-5; TCRdb lists TRBD1, though no DNA is available to test this call. The CDR3 spans 12 residues. Germline V gives CDR1 DFQATT, CDR2 SNEGSKA (reference sequence). This CDR3 reads CSARAGGQPQHF.

The chain employs TRBV7-6 and TRBJ1-2. CDR3 length equals 13 residues. Looked up from germline, CDR1 is SGHVS and CDR2 is FNYEAQ. The CDR3 sequence is CASSSPGPDGYTF.

This chain links TRBV27 with TRBJ2-3; TCRdb indicates TRBD2, and absent DNA this call remains unverified. Per the germline V gene, CDR1 is MNHEY and CDR2 is SMNVEV (reference sequence). CDR3 length: 14 residues. The CDR3 spells CASSLGGWADTQYF.

This sequence joins TRBV12-3 or TRBV12-4 and TRBJ2-1; TCRdb indicates TRBD1, and absent DNA this call remains unverified. The CDR3 is 15 residues long. The CDR3 sequence is CASSSPHKLNDEQFF.

The gene calls are TRBV6-1 and TRBJ2-1; TCRdb names TRBD1, which stays unverified in the absence of DNA. The length of the CDR3 is 18 residues. Germline CDR1 and CDR2: MNHNS and SASEGT. This CDR3 is CASREGTGGKSSYNEQFF.

This chain connects TRBV12-3 or TRBV12-4 to TRBJ2-1; the TRBD1 assignment by TCRdb is unverifiable without DNA. CDR3 length: 14 amino acids. The CDR3 is CASSFGQGSNEQFF.